This T cell receptor (beta chain) was obtained from a study of shared T cell receptors in the human thymus. Here immunoSEQ multiplex PCR was the method, and the copy in TCRdb shows in-frame clones only, minus some. Of 450,000 to 650,000 clones listed, about four fifths are singletons. CDR1 is MRHNA and CDR2 is SNTAGT in the germline V gene. The CDR3 runs 15 residues. Unmatched junction bases numbered 0, after V lost 0 bases and J lost 6 bases. This sample was shared with a second study, whose subject was human thymus T cells. From that study: Those donating were healthy Finnish infants in corrective surgery for congenital heart defects. Resections from corrective heart surgery supplied the thymus tissue. Thymic and blood repertoires showed apparently biased V and J gene usage.

The material sequenced was thymocytes. This receptor was identified in a boy in the first two years of life with a congenital heart defect. V is TRBV6-4 and J is TRBJ2-2; TRBD1 agrees at 11 bases. The CDR3: CASSDSGQGAGELFF. For the CDR3, the DNA is TGTGCCAGCAGTGACTCGGGACAGGGGGCCGGGGAGCTGTTTTTT.